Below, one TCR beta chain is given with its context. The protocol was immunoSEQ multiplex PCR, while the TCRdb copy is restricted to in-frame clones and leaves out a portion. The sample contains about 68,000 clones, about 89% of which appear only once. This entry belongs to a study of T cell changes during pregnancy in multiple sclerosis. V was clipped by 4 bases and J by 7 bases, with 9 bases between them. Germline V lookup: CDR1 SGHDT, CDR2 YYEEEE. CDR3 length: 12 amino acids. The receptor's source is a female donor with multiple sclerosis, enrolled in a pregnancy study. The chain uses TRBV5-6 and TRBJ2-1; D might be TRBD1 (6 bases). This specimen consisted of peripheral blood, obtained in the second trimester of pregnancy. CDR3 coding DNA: TGTGCCAGCAGCAGGGGGTGGAATGAGCAGTTCTTC. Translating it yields CASSRGWNEQFF.